This TCR beta chain was sequenced in a study of T cells in Graves' hyperthyroidism and ophthalmopathy. With regard to this clonotype: Its antigen is as yet unknown.

Uncontrolled infection, other autoimmune disease, pregnancy and lactation each barred patients from inclusion. Diagnosis relied on clinical symptoms, serum thyroxine and TRAb, thyroid ultrasound and orbital computed tomography. Study results and caveats: Ophthalmopathy stood apart from stable hyperthyroidism in a 13 V-J model. Blood also carried most thyroid clonotypes expanded above 0.001.

From germline, CDR1 is SGHTA and CDR2 FQGNSA. The CDR3 extends over 17 amino acids. J gave up 0 bases and V 5 bases, and 9 bases lay outside the gene matches. TCR beta CDR3 regions were amplified from RNA transcripts. During a first-round RT-PCR of the TCR CDR3, the HTBI primer set was used. TCRdb fed the multiplex PCR reads into MiXCR, producing one record per CDR3 protein. Here the sample spans more than 500,000 distinct CDR3 sequences, roughly 45% being singletons. This TCR was sampled from an adult woman with Graves' disease, either hyperthyroidism or ophthalmopathy (not recorded which). The sample taken for sequencing was peripheral blood or thyroid tissue (not recorded which). The rearrangement uses TRBV7-2 and TRBJ1-5; 8 bases map to TRBD1. The CDR3 nucleotides read TGTGCCAGCAGCCAAGCCGGGACAGGCACTAGCAATCAGCCCCAGCATTTT. Amino acids: CASSQAGTGTSNQPQHF.